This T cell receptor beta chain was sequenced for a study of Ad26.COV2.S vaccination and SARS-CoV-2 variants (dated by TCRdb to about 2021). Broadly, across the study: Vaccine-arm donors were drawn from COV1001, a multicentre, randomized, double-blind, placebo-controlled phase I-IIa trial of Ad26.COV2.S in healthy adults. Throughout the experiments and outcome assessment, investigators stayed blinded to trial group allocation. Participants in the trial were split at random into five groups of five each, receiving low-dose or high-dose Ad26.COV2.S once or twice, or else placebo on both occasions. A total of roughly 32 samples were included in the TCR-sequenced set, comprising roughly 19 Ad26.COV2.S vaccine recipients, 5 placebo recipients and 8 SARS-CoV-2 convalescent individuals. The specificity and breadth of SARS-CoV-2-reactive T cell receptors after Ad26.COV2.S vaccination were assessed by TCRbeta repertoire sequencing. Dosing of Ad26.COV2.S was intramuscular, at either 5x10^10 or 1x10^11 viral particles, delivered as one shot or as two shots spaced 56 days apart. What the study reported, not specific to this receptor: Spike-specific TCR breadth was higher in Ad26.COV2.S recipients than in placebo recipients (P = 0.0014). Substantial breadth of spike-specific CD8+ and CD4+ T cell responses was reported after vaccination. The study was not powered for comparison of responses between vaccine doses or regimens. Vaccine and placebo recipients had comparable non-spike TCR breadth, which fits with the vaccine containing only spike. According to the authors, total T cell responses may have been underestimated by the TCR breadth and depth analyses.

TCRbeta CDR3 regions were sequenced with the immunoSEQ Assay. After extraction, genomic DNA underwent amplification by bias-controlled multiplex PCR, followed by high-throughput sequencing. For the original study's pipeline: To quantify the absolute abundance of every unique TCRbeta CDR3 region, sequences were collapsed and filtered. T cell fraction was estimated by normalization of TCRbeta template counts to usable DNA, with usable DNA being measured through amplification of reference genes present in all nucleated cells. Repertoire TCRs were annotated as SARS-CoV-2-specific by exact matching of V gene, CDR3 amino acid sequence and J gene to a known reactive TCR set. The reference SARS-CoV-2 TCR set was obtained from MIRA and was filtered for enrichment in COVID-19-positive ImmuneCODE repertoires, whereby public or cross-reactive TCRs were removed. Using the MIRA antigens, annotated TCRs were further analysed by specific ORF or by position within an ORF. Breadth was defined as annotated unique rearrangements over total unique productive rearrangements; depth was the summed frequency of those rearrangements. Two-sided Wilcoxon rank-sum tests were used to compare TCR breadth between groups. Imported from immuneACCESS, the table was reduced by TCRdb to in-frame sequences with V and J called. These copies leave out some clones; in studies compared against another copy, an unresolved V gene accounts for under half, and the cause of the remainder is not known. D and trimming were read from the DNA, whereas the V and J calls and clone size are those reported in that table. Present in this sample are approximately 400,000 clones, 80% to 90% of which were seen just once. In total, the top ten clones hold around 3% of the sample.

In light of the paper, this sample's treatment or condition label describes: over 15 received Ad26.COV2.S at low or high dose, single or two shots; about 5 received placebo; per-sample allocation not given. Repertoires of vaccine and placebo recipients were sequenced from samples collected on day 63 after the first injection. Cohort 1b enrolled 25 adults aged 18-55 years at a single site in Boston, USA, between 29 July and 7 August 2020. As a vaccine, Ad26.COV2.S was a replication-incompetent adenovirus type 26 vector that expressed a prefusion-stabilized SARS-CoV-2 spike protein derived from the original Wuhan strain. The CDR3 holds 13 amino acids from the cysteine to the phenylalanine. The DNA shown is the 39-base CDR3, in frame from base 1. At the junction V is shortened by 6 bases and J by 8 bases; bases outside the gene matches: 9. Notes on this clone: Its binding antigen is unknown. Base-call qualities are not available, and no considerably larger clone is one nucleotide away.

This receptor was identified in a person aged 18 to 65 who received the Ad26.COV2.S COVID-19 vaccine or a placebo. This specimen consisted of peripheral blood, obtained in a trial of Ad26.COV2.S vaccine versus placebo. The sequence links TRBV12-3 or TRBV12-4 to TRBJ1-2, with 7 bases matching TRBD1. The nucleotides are TGTGCCAGCAGGTCAACAGGGGTGGGAGGCTACACCTTC. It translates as CASRSTGVGGYTF.